This T cell receptor (beta chain) was sequenced for a study of synovial regulatory T cells in juvenile arthritis. Broader study findings: iaTreg cells shared more CDR3 sequences with synovial Tregs than other blood Tregs did.

The CDR3 covers 16 residues. DNA was not recorded. CDR1 MDHEN and CDR2 SYDVKM come from the germline V gene. As regards this clone: No antigen is known for it.

The method was immunoSEQ multiplex PCR; TCRdb's version includes in-frame clones alone and lacks a portion of them. The listing records just under 10,000 clones. The chain has TRBV28 and TRBJ2-1; the TCRdb D gene call, TRBD2, has no DNA to confirm it. The specimen sequenced was Treg cells from blood. As for subset: remaining (HLA-DR-negative) circulating blood Treg cells. This TCR was recovered from a donor aged 2-30 years with juvenile idiopathic arthritis. CDR3 residues: CASSLPGTRGLNEQFF.